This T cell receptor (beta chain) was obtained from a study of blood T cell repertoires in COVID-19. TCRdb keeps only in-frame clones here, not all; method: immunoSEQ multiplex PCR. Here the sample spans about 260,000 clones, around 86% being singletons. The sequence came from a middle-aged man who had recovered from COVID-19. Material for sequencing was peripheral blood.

Written as DNA, the CDR3 is TGCGCCAGCAGCTTAGGATCGGCGGGAGGGTCTAGCACAGATACGCAGTATTTT. Residues: CASSLGSAGGSSTDTQYF. The chain employs TRBV5-1 and TRBJ2-3; 9 positions match TRBD2. The CDR3 has 18 amino acids. V shed 2 bases and J 0 bases; nucleotides not matched to a gene: 10. Germline-derived CDR1 and CDR2 are SGHRS and YFSETQ.